This T cell receptor beta chain appears in the sequencing data of a study of chemoradiotherapy in HPV16-positive cancers. Sequenced by immunoSEQ multiplex PCR; TCRdb stores in-frame clones only, minus some. This table holds roughly 28,000 clones, around four fifths found once. General observations from the study: HPV-responsive T-cell expansion during chemoradiotherapy was linked to improved recurrence-free survival in HPV16-positive patients.

As for this clone: Antigen unknown.

Repertoires were sampled repeatedly during chemoradiotherapy. This TCR derives from a human donor with HPV-associated anogenital cancer. The sequenced sample was blood, obtained from a patient who underwent chemoradiotherapy.

CDR3: CATLPTRPSGAKNIQYF. CDR3 DNA sequence: TGTGCCACCCTGCCAACTAGGCCCTCCGGAGCCAAAAACATTCAGTACTTC. The genes are TRBV10-3 and TRBJ2-4; tentative D call: TRBD2 (5 bases). The CDR3 runs 17 residues. Germline V gives CDR1 ENHRY, CDR2 SYGVKD. V lost 10 bases and J 0 bases, leaving 22 bases between the germline ends.